This is a list of T cell receptor beta chains from one sample in a study of blood T cell repertoires in COVID-19. Measured with immunoSEQ multiplex PCR; TCRdb has only the in-frame clones, and not every one. Here the sample spans about 430,000 clones, about 88% being singletons. Sequencing was done on a sample of PBMCs or T cells enriched from blood (not recorded which). All receptors derive from a woman aged 18-29 years who had been exposed to COVID-19. Both conserved end residues are part of each CDR3. A D gene is named only where the DNA matches it firmly. Not every row has a clone size; where given, it reads once, few, many or a size class.

cdr3_length d_call j_call v_call clone_size cdr3_aa cdr3_nt
17 - TRBJ2-3 TRBV13 - CASSPPRAGLITDTQYF TGTGCCAGCAGCCCACCGCGGGCGGGATTAATCACAGATACGCAGTATTTT
15 - TRBJ2-7 TRBV5-4 - CASSSARGSSYEQYF TGTGCCAGCAGCAGCGCCAGGGGAAGCTCCTACGAGCAGTACTTC
13 - TRBJ1-3 TRBV6-5 - CASSLPSGNTIYF TGTGCCAGCAGCCTCCCCTCTGGAAACACCATATATTTT
13 - TRBJ1-1 TRBV28 - CASSVSLSGEAFF TGTGCCAGCTCCGTAAGTCTATCAGGAGAAGCTTTCTTT
17 TRBD2 TRBJ2-3 TRBV10-1 - CASRATRRGFGTDTQYF TGCGCCAGCAGAGCGACGAGGCGGGGGTTCGGGACAGATACGCAGTATTTT
14 - TRBJ2-3 TRBV7-2 - CASSETPFTDTQYF TGTGCCAGCAGCGAGACACCTTTCACAGATACGCAGTATTTT
12 TRBD1 TRBJ1-5 TRBV28 - CASRQGAQPQHF TGTGCCAGCAGACAGGGGGCACAGCCCCAGCATTTT
13 - TRBJ2-1 TRBV7-9 - CASSTGIGDEQFF TGTGCCAGCAGCACAGGGATAGGGGATGAGCAGTTCTTC
14 - TRBJ2-1 TRBV4-2 - CASSPSQGNDEQFF TGTGCCAGCAGCCCCTCCCAGGGGAACGATGAGCAGTTCTTC
14 - TRBJ1-1 TRBV29-1 - CSVATRDILTEAFF TGCAGCGTCGCAACCCGGGATATCTTGACTGAAGCTTTCTTT
16 - TRBJ2-7 TRBV19 once CASSQILAPGSYEQYF TGTGCCAGTAGTCAAATTCTGGCCCCGGGCTCCTACGAGCAGTACTTC
16 TRBD1 TRBJ2-5 TRBV6-5 - CASSYSGTGGRETQYF TGTGCCAGCAGTTACTCCGGGACAGGGGGACGAGAGACCCAGTACTTC
13 - TRBJ2-1 TRBV19 - CASSITAYNEQFF TGTGCCAGTAGTATAACGGCCTACAATGAGCAGTTCTTC
15 TRBD1 TRBJ1-2 TRBV6-5 few CASSRQGGLGYGYTF TGTGCCAGCAGTAGGCAGGGGGGACTCGGGTATGGCTACACCTTC
15 TRBD2 TRBJ2-7 TRBV2 - CASRGTSDPSYEQYF TGTGCCAGCAGAGGGACTAGCGATCCTTCCTACGAGCAGTACTTC
18 - TRBJ1-2 TRBV18 - CASSPRLLGAGQEAGYTF TGTGCCAGCTCACCACGACTACTGGGAGCGGGGCAGGAAGCTGGCTACACCTTC
17 TRBD1 TRBJ2-1 TRBV27 - CASSHPDRGLSYNEQFF TGTGCCAGCAGTCACCCGGACAGGGGGCTCTCCTACAATGAGCAGTTCTTC
15 - TRBJ1-6 TRBV7-3 - CASSEVSTVSSPLHF TGTGCCAGCAGCGAGGTGTCGACAGTTAGTTCACCCCTCCACTTT
14 - TRBJ1-2 TRBV9 - CASSVATGNYGYTF TGTGCCAGCAGCGTAGCTACAGGGAACTATGGCTACACCTTC
14 TRBD1 TRBJ2-1 TRBV2 - CASSRQGAENEQFF TGTGCCAGCAGTCGACAGGGGGCTGAAAATGAGCAGTTCTTC
17 TRBD1 TRBJ1-1 TRBV5-4 - CASSSPKGQGASTEAFF TGTGCCAGCAGCTCCCCTAAGGGACAGGGGGCGTCCACTGAAGCTTTCTTT
18 - TRBJ2-7 TRBV27 - CASSLSTPVASLGGEQYF TGTGCCAGCAGTTTATCGACCCCAGTAGCGTCCCTGGGGGGTGAGCAGTACTTC
13 - TRBJ1-2 TRBV10-1 few CASSESTGYGYTF TGCGCCAGCAGTGAGTCCACTGGCTATGGCTACACCTTC
13 TRBD2 TRBJ2-1 TRBV7-7 - CASSRGRLDEQFF TGTGCCAGCAGCCGCGGGAGACTCGATGAGCAGTTCTTC
13 TRBD1 TRBJ2-1 TRBV12-3/TRBV12-4 - CASSGTAYNEQFF TGTGCCAGCTCGGGGACAGCCTACAATGAGCAGTTCTTC
16 TRBD2 TRBJ2-7 TRBV2 few CASSPDLAGGLDEQYF TGTGCCAGCAGCCCTGACCTAGCGGGAGGGCTCGACGAGCAGTACTTC
16 - TRBJ2-5 TRBV11-2 - CASSPQGAGTQETQYF TGTGCCAGCAGCCCGCAAGGGGCAGGGACACAAGAGACCCAGTACTTC
9 - TRBJ2-5 TRBV27 - CASSPLQYF TGTGCCAGCAGTCCCCTCCAGTACTTC
14 TRBD2 TRBJ2-1 TRBV27 - CASSPPPGGDEQFF TGTGCCAGCAGCCCCCCCCCGGGAGGCGATGAGCAGTTCTTC
16 - TRBJ2-7 TRBV4-1 few CASSQEGSGNSYEQYF TGCGCCAGCAGCCAAGAGGGGAGCGGTAACTCCTACGAGCAGTACTTC
16 TRBD1 TRBJ2-3 TRBV5-1 - CASSLSGTGSTDTQYF TGCGCCAGCAGCTTATCCGGGACAGGGAGCACAGATACGCAGTATTTT
14 - TRBJ1-2 TRBV5-1 - CASSSTGSSYGYTF TGCGCCAGCAGCTCGACAGGTTCTTCCTATGGCTACACCTTC
16 TRBD1 TRBJ2-2 TRBV25-1 - CASSARQGLGTGELFF TGTGCCAGCAGTGCCAGACAGGGGTTGGGGACCGGGGAGCTGTTTTTT
16 - TRBJ2-2 TRBV4-1 few CASSQVLGALTGELFF TGCGCCAGCAGCCAAGTCTTGGGCGCGTTAACCGGGGAGCTGTTTTTT
16 TRBD2 TRBJ2-7 TRBV5-6 - CASSSPGTRILDEQYF TGTGCCAGCAGCTCTCCCGGGACTAGGATCCTCGACGAGCAGTACTTC
15 TRBD2 TRBJ2-1 TRBV27 - CASSFSGSSYNEQFF TGTGCCAGCAGTTTTAGCGGGAGTTCCTACAATGAGCAGTTCTTC
13 - TRBJ1-4 TRBV3-1/TRBV3-2 - CASSQGTREKLFF TGTGCCAGCAGCCAAGGCACAAGAGAAAAACTGTTTTTT
15 - TRBJ1-1 TRBV5-4 - CASSPISGSFTEAFF TGTGCCAGCAGCCCGATATCGGGATCCTTCACTGAAGCTTTCTTT
15 TRBD1 TRBJ2-1 TRBV18 - CASSPRQGSYNEQFF TGTGCCAGCTCACCCCGACAGGGATCCTACAATGAGCAGTTCTTC
18 - TRBJ2-7 TRBV21-1 - CASSKAICPRGEVYEQYF TGTGCCAGCAGCAAAGCTATCTGCCCCCGGGGGGAAGTTTACGAGCAGTACTTC
16 - TRBJ1-1 TRBV28 - CASSARPPGYNTEAFF TGTGCCAGCAGTGCCCGCCCCCCGGGATATAACACTGAAGCTTTCTTT
11 - TRBJ2-3 TRBV5-6 - CASSRTDTQYF TGTGCCAGCTCCAGAACAGATACGCAGTATTTT
14 TRBD1 TRBJ2-5 TRBV5-1 - CASSLDRGSETQYF TGCGCCAGCAGCTTGGACAGGGGAAGCGAGACCCAGTACTTC
18 - TRBJ2-5 TRBV7-9 - CASSSRQALRDSQETQYF TGTGCCAGCAGTTCTAGACAGGCCCTCCGGGATAGCCAAGAGACCCAGTACTTC
13 TRBD1 TRBJ2-7 TRBV27 - CASGDRGQYEQYF TGTGCCAGCGGGGACAGGGGGCAGTACGAGCAGTACTTC
15 - TRBJ2-3 TRBV4-3 - CASSQEYGGTDTQYF TGCGCCAGCAGCCAAGAGTACGGGGGAACAGATACGCAGTATTTT
14 TRBD1 TRBJ1-5 TRBV6-5 - CASGRTGGPQPQHF TGTGCCAGCGGCCGGACAGGGGGCCCTCAGCCCCAGCATTTT
13 - TRBJ2-7 TRBV15 - CATNPGFDYEQYF TGTGCCACGAATCCGGGATTCGATTACGAGCAGTACTTC
14 TRBD2 TRBJ2-7 TRBV6-5 - CASGLAGESYEQYF TGTGCCAGCGGACTAGCGGGAGAGTCCTACGAGCAGTACTTC
14 - TRBJ1-6 TRBV3-1/TRBV3-2 few CASSQASVNSPLHF TGTGCCAGCAGCCAAGCGTCGGTAAATTCACCCCTCCACTTT
17 - TRBJ1-5 TRBV7-2 - CASSLAMAPWWSQPQHF TGTGCCAGCAGCTTAGCGATGGCTCCCTGGTGGTCTCAGCCCCAGCATTTT
17 - TRBJ1-1 TRBV2 - CASSEAGPGAWGTEAFF TGTGCCAGCAGTGAAGCCGGGCCAGGGGCCTGGGGCACTGAAGCTTTCTTT
14 - TRBJ2-7 TRBV19 - CASTPQGFPYEQYF TGTGCCAGTACCCCCCAGGGATTTCCCTACGAGCAGTACTTC
15 - TRBJ2-7 TRBV13 - CATQGVGKLFYEQYF TGTGCCACCCAAGGGGTAGGCAAACTTTTCTACGAGCAGTACTTC
14 - TRBJ2-7 TRBV5-4 - CASSLGVNSYEQYF TGTGCCAGCAGCTTGGGAGTAAATAGCTACGAGCAGTACTTC
13 - TRBJ2-5 TRBV7-2 - CASRGGRQETQYF TGTGCCAGCAGGGGGGGGCGACAAGAGACCCAGTACTTC
13 - TRBJ2-1 TRBV28 - CASRTSSYNEQFF TGTGCCAGCAGGACAAGCTCCTACAATGAGCAGTTCTTC
15 - TRBJ1-5 TRBV28 few CASSLLGGSNQPQHF TGTGCCAGCAGTTTATTGGGGGGGAGCAATCAGCCCCAGCATTTT